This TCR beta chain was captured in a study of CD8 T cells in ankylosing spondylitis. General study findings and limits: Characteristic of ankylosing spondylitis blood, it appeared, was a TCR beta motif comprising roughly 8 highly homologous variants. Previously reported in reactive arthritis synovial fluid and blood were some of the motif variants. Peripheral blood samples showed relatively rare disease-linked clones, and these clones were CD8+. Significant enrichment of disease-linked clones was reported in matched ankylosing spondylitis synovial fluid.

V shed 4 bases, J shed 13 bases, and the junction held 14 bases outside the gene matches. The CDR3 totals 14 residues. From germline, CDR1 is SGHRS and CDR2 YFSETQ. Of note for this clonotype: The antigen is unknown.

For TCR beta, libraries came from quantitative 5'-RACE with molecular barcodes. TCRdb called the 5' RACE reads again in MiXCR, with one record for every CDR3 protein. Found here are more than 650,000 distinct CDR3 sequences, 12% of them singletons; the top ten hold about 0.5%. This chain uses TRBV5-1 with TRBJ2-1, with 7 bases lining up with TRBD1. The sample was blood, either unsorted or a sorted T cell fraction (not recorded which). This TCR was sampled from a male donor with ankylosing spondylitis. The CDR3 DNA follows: TGCGCCAGCAGCAAAGACAGGGTTGTCGGATATCAGTTCTTC. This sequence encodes CASSKDRVVGYQFF.